A selection of T cell receptor beta chains follows, all from one sample in a study of tissue T cells after allogeneic stem cell transplantation. The protocol was immunoSEQ multiplex PCR, while the TCRdb copy is restricted to in-frame clones and leaves out a portion. The sample gives some 28,000 clones, 85% of which show up once; 3% to 4% is in the top ten. The sequencing here drew on blood, taken before transplantation. These receptors came from a woman between 18 and 50 years old who later had graft-versus-host disease after an allogeneic stem cell transplant. CDR3s leave out the opening cysteine and the closing phenylalanine or tryptophan. The order of the fields is CDR3 protein, V gene, J gene.

ASSLVDTNTGELF	TRBV5-1	TRBJ2-2
ASSSRQGAAGEQY	TRBV6-5	TRBJ2-7
ATSRDGRATTGELF	TRBV15	TRBJ2-2
ASSHGLAGNTGELF	TRBV18	TRBJ2-2
ASSLYNNEQF	TRBV7-8	TRBJ2-1
ASSLGGQGTEAF	TRBV11-1	TRBJ1-1
ASSQDVSLTTEAF	TRBV3-1/TRBV3-2	TRBJ1-1
ATSDGHEAF	TRBV24-1	TRBJ1-1
ASGQGVSYEQY	TRBV5-6	TRBJ2-7
ASSIHLAYDGYT	TRBV19	TRBJ1-2
AWSGGTSEQY	TRBV30	TRBJ2-7
ASSRSRDQETQY	TRBV19	TRBJ2-5
ASSEAGTGGYEQY	TRBV6-1	TRBJ2-7
ASSQGAEAF	TRBV4-2	TRBJ1-1
ASSTGHTDTQY	TRBV7-9	TRBJ2-3
ASSLDRGDEQF	TRBV11-2	TRBJ2-1
ASSKDAEPTQPQH	TRBV19	TRBJ1-5
ASRVIRERGYGYT	TRBV2	TRBJ1-2
ATRPTVTMGKNIQY	TRBV24-1	TRBJ2-4
ASSSATATGELF	TRBV5-1	TRBJ2-2
ATVQGATEAF	TRBV19	TRBJ1-1
ASSLGTSGGATDTQY	TRBV5-1	TRBJ2-3
ASSQASGRGDSYEQY	TRBV4-1	TRBJ2-7
ASSYGPDSVSGAF	TRBV7-9	TRBJ1-1
ASSQDGGPSNEQF	TRBV4-2	TRBJ2-1
ASSETPPGTQY	TRBV6-1	TRBJ2-5
ASSPREGATGKLF	TRBV6-2/TRBV6-3	TRBJ1-4
ASSLVQGTYNEQF	TRBV5-4	TRBJ2-1
ASSLALSNRGGVKQY	TRBV5-5	TRBJ2-7
ASSQRGATEAF	TRBV4-1	TRBJ1-1
ASSPPGSQDTQY	TRBV18	TRBJ2-3
AWSVGGGGTSPLH	TRBV30	TRBJ1-6
AWRSGSRYT	TRBV30	TRBJ1-2
ASSLIRTRTEAF	TRBV7-2	TRBJ1-1
ASSSPGQGTNIQY	TRBV28	TRBJ2-4
ASSVSGTGNEKLF	TRBV19	TRBJ1-4
ASSRDRSDNQPQH	TRBV5-5	TRBJ1-5
ASSLRPTQGLTEAF	TRBV11-2	TRBJ1-1
ASSPTGHSYEQY	TRBV7-9	TRBJ2-7
ASSPYSEPYEQY	TRBV7-8	TRBJ2-7
ASSPQGRADGYT	TRBV4-3	TRBJ1-2
ASISREGASQPQH	TRBV19	TRBJ1-5
ASRYGEEMNTEAF	TRBV19	TRBJ1-1
ASSPTLTGLDEKLF	TRBV3-1/TRBV3-2	TRBJ1-4
ASSPLGSYEQY	TRBV6-5	TRBJ2-7
ASSFYLAGGVRNEQF	TRBV27	TRBJ2-1
ASSDQGGRRSSNGYT	TRBV21-1	TRBJ1-2
ASCDVLGAVDDTEAF	TRBV19	TRBJ1-1
ASSQDRKNTEAF	TRBV4-3	TRBJ1-1
ASSPFGASPKNGYT	TRBV3-1/TRBV3-2	TRBJ1-2
ASSFACHN	TRBV19	TRBJ1-6
ASSLLLGDYGYT	TRBV28	TRBJ1-2
ASSIVFGDTEAF	TRBV19	TRBJ1-1
ASRKRPESRETQY	TRBV7-2	TRBJ2-5
ASREPGLAGVWNEQF	TRBV7-2	TRBJ2-1
ASSPRGHANTGELF	TRBV11-3	TRBJ2-2
ASSLVGSTEAF	TRBV6-5	TRBJ1-1
ASSLVEHLGETQY	TRBV5-1	TRBJ2-5